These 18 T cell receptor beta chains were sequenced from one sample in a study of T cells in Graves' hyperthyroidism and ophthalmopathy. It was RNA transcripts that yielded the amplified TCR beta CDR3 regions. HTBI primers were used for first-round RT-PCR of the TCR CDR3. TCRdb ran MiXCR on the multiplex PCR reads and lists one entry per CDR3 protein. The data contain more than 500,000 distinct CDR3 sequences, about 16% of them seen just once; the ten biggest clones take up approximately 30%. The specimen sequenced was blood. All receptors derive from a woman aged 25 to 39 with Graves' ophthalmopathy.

CDR3 in amino acids: CASSLWQVVNTGELFF. CDR3 DNA sequence: TGTGCCAGCAGTTTATGGCAGGTTGTGAACACCGGGGAGCTGTTTTTT. V usage is TRBV27 and J usage is TRBJ2-2; D unresolved. Germline loops: CDR1 MNHEY, CDR2 SMNVEV (reference sequence). Trimming stripped 1 base from V and 1 base from J, with 10 bases between. The CDR3 is 16 residues long.

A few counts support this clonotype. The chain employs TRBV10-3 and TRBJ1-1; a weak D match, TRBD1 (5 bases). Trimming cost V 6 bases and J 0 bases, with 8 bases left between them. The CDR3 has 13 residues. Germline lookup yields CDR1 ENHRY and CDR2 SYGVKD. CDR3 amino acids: CAISPDMNTEAFF. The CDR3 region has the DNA TGTGCCATCAGCCCGGACATGAACACTGAAGCTTTCTTT.

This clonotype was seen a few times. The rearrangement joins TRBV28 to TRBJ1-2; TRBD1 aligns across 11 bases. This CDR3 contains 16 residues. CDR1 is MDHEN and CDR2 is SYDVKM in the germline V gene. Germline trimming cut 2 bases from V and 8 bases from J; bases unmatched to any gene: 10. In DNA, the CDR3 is TGTGCCAGCAGTTTAATCGGGACAGGGGGAATTGGCGGCTACACCTTC. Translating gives CASSLIGTGGIGGYTF.

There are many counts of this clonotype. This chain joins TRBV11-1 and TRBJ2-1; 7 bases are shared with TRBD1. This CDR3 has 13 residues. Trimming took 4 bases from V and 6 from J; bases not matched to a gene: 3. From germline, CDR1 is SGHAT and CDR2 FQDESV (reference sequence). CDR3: CASSSRDSNEQFF. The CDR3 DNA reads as TGTGCCAGCAGCTCCCGGGACAGCAATGAGCAGTTCTTC.

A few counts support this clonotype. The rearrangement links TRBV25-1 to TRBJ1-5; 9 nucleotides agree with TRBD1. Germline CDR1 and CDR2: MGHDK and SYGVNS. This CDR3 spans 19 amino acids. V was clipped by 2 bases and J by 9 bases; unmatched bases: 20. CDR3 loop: CASSEEYRDRVRKLWPQHF. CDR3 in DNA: TGTGCCAGCAGTGAAGAGTACCGGGACAGGGTGAGGAAGTTATGGCCCCAGCATTTT.

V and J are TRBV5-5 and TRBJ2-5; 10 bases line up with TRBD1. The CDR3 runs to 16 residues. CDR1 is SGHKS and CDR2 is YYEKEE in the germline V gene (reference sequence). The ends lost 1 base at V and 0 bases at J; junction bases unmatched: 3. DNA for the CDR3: TGTGCCAGCAGCTTGTGGGGACAGGGGTACCAAGAGACCCAGTACTTC. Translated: CASSLWGQGYQETQYF.

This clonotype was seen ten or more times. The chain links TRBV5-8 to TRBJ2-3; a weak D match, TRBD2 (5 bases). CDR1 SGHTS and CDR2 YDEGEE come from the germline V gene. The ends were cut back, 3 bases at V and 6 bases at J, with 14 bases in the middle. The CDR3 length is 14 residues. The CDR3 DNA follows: TGTGCCAGCAGCTACCTCGAGGGTCCGGATACGCAGTATTTT. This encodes CASSYLEGPDTQYF.

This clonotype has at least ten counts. CDR3 region: CASSYRPGQGYYGYTF. CDR3 DNA sequence: TGTGCCAGCAGTTATCGTCCGGGACAGGGGTACTATGGCTACACCTTC. The V gene is TRBV27, the J gene TRBJ1-2, with 10 bases matching TRBD1. The CDR3 sequence is 16 residues long. CDR1 is MNHEY and CDR2 is SMNVEV in the germline V gene (reference sequence). Unmatched junction bases numbered 8, after V lost 4 bases and J lost 3 bases.

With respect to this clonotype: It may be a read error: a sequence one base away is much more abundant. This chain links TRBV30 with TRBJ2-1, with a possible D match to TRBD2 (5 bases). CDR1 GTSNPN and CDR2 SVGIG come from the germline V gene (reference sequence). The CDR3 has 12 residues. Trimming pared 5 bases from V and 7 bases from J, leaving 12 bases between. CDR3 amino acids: CAWGGRRNEQFF. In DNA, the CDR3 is TGTGCCTGGGGAGGTCGGCGTAATGAGCAGTTCTTC.

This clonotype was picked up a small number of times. The CDR3 loop is CASSENSPLHF. CDR3 coding DNA: TGTGCCAGCAGCGAGAATTCACCCCTCCACTTT. V is TRBV6-1 and J is TRBJ1-6, with no clear D. Germline CDR1 reads MNHNS; CDR2 reads SASEGT. The CDR3 has 11 residues. The germline V and J ends were trimmed by 6 bases and 7 bases, with 4 bases remaining between them.

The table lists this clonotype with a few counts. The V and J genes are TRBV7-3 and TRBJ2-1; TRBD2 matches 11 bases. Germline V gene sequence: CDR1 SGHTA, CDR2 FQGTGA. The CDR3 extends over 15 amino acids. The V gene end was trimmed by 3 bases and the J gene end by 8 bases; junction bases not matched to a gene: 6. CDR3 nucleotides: TGTGCCAGCAGCTTCGTAGCGGGAGGGCGGGATGAGCAGTTCTTC. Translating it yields CASSFVAGGRDEQFF. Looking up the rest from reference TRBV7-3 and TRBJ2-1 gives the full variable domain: GAGVSQTPSNKVTEKGKYVELRCDPISGHTALYWYRQSLGQGPEFLIYFQGTGAADDSGLPNDRFFAVRPEGSVSTLKIQRTERGDSAVYLCASSFVAGGRDEQFFGPGTRLTVL.

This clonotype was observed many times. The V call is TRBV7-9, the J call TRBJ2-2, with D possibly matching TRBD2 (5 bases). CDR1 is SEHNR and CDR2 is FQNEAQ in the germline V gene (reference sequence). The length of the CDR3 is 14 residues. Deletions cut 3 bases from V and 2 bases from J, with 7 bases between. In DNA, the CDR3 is TGTGCCAGCAGCTTGAGACTAAACACCGGGGAGCTGTTTTTT. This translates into CASSLRLNTGELFF.

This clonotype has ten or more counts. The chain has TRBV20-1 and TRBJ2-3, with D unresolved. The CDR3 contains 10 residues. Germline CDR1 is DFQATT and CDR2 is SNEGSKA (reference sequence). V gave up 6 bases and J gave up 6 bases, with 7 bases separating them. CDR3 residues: CSARLDTQYF. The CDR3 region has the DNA TGCAGTGCCAGGTTGGATACGCAGTATTTT.

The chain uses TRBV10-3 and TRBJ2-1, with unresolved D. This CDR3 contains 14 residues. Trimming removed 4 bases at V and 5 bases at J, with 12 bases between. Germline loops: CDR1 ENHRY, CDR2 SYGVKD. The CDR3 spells CAISVVELNNEQFF. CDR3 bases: TGTGCCATCAGTGTTGTGGAATTGAACAATGAGCAGTTCTTC.

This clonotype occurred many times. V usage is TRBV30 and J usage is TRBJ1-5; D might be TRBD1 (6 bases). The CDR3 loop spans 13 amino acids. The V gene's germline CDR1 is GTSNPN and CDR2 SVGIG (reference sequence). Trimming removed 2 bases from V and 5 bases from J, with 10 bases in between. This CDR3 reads CAWSQGWDQPQHF. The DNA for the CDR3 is TGTGCCTGGAGTCAGGGGTGGGATCAGCCCCAGCATTTT.

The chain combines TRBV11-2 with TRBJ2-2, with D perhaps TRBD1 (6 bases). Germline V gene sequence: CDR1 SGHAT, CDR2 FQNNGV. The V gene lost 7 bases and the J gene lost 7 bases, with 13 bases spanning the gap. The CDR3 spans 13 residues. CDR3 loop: CASTLRGSGELFF. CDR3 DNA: TGTGCCAGCACCCTGAGGGGGAGCGGGGAGCTGTTTTTT.

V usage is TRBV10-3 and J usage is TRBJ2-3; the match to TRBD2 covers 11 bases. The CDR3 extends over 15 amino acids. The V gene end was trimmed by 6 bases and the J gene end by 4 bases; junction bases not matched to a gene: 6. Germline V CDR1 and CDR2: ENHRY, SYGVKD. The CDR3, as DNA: TGTGCCATCAGCCAACTAGCGGGAGTCCCAGATACGCAGTATTTT. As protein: CAISQLAGVPDTQYF.

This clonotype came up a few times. The CDR3 spells CASSLLGTNTGELFF. In DNA, the CDR3 is TGCGCCAGCAGCTTGTTGGGAACCAACACCGGGGAGCTGTTTTTT. V is TRBV5-1 and J is TRBJ2-2; D gene unclear. CDR1 and CDR2 (germline): SGHRS, YFSETQ. CDR3 length: 15 residues. V lost 1 base, J lost 2 bases, and 9 bases lay in between.